This T cell receptor (beta chain) is from a study of beta chain features in type 1 diabetes. As for this clone: Its antigen remains unidentified.

Study-wide results and caveats: All four CD4+ subsets from Type 1 diabetes patients carried moderately but significantly shorter TCRB CDR3s.

The authors reverse transcribed all of the isolated RNA, so sequencing captured expressed TCRB transcripts. Libraries were prepared by immunoSEQ multiplex PCR; TCRdb keeps only in-frame clonotypes and omits some of them. The table lists around 160,000 clones, about 8.3% of them singletons, with over 0.5% in the top ten. Germline CDR1 reads SGHTA; CDR2 reads FQGNSA. The CDR3 loop spans 14 amino acids. The germline V and J ends were trimmed by 1 base and 15 bases, with 19 bases remaining between them. This TCR was recovered from a young woman with type 1 diabetes. The V call is TRBV7-2, the J call TRBJ1-5, with a tentative D call TRBD1 (5 bases). The sequenced material came from central memory CD4+ T cells from blood. The CDR3 spells CASSLDLSGGPRHF. The CDR3 DNA follows: TGTGCCAGCAGCTTAGACCTCTCGGGGGGACCCAGGCATTTT.